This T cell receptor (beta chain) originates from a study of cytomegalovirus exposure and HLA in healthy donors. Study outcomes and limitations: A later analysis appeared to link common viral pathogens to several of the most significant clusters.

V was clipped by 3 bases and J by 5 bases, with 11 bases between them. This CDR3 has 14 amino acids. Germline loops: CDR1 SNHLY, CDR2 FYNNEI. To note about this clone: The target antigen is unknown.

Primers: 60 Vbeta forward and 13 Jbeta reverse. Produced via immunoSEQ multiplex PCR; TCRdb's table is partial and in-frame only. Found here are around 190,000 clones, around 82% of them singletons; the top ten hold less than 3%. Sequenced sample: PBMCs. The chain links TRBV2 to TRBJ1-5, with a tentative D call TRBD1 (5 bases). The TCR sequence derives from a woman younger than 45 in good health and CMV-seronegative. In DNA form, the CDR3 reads TGTGCCAGCAGTGAGAGGACAAATGATCAGCCCCAGCATTTT. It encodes CASSERTNDQPQHF.